This T cell receptor (beta chain) is drawn from a study of T cell repertoires in cytomegalovirus infection. On this clonotype itself: The antigen is unknown.

MiXCR was run by TCRdb on the reads, yielding one entry per CDR3 protein. The sample lists about 830,000 distinct CDR3 sequences, approximately 30% occurring once. Between the trimmed V and J ends, which lost 4 bases and 1 base, there was a span of 19 bases. Germline V lookup: CDR1 LGHDT, CDR2 YNNKEL (reference sequence). The CDR3 is 17 residues long. The receptor was isolated from a human donor in good health (CMV status not recorded). Some clones in this sample may be carry-over from other donors' samples. This chain uses TRBV3-1 with TRBJ2-5; D might be TRBD2 (6 bases). This specimen was cultured CD8+ T cells from PBMCs, taken from culture after CMV antigen stimulation. CDR3 coding DNA: TGTGCCAGCAGCCTCATGGGACTTGGGCGGGGCCAAGAGACCCAGTACTTC. Encoded protein: CASSLMGLGRGQETQYF.